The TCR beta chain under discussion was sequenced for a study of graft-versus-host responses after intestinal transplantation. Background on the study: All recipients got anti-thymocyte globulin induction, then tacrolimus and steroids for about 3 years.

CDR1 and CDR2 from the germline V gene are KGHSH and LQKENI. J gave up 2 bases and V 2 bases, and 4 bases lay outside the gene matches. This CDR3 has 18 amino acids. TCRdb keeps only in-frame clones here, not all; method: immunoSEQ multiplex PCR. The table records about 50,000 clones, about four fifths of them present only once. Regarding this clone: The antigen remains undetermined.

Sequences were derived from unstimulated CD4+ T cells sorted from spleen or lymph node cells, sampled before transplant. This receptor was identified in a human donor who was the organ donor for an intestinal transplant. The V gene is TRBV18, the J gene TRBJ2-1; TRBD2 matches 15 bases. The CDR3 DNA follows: TGTGCCAGCTCACCAACAGGACTAGCGGGAGGGCCCTACAATGAGCAGTTCTTC. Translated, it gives CASSPTGLAGGPYNEQFF.